The 7 T cell receptor beta chains reported below all come from one sample, sequenced in a study of early T cells in non-severe SARS-CoV-2 infection. One entry per CDR3 protein, called by TCRdb with MiXCR from the 5' RACE reads. The sample includes around 58,000 distinct CDR3 sequences, under 15% seen only once; the top ten take about 9%. The material sequenced was whole blood, taken at baseline. Receptors originate from an adult who was a healthcare worker with PCR-confirmed SARS-CoV-2 infection or an uninfected control (not recorded which).

This chain links TRBV11-2 with TRBJ1-3; no firm D call. Germline V gene sequence: CDR1 SGHAT, CDR2 FQNNGV. V was clipped by 5 bases and J by 2 bases, with 13 bases between them. This CDR3 has 15 residues. CDR3 protein: CASSLAPRTGNTIYF. CDR3 bases: TGTGCCAGCAGCCTCGCCCCAAGGACTGGAAACACCATATATTTT.

This clonotype is judged medium-sized. This rearrangement joins TRBV20-1 to TRBJ1-5; no definite D call. Deletions cut 1 base from V and 0 bases from J, with 4 bases between. The CDR3 extends over 13 amino acids. Per the germline V gene, CDR1 is DFQATT and CDR2 is SNEGSKA (reference sequence). CDR3 protein: CSARVDSNQPQHF. The CDR3 nucleotides read TGCAGTGCTAGAGTCGATAGCAATCAGCCCCAGCATTTT.

The gene calls are TRBV2 and TRBJ2-7; D call uncertain. Trimming took 8 bases from V and 10 from J, leaving 15 bases between them. CDR1 and CDR2 from the germline V gene are SNHLY and FYNNEI. The CDR3 extends over 11 amino acids. CDR3 bases: TGTGCCAGCGCCCCTTTGGGATCCCAGTACTTC. Amino acids: CASAPLGSQYF.

This clonotype turned up a few times. This chain links TRBV5-6 with TRBJ2-5; TRBD2 matches 11 bases. The CDR3 is 14 amino acids. Germline CDR1 SGHDT, CDR2 YYEEEE. V lost 7 bases to trimming and J lost 4 bases; unmatched junction nucleotides: 6. The CDR3, as DNA: TGTGCCAGCTCGTCGCTAGCGGGGGGAGAGACCCAGTACTTC. Amino acids: CASSSLAGGETQYF.

The V call is TRBV5-6, the J call TRBJ2-7; D is unclear. Germline V lookup: CDR1 SGHDT, CDR2 YYEEEE. V was cut by 1 base and J by 11 bases, with 16 bases left in between. The CDR3 is made up of 13 amino acids. The CDR3 sequence: CASSLWVPLVEYF. DNA of the CDR3: TGTGCCAGCAGCTTGTGGGTTCCCTTAGTAGAGTACTTC.

This clonotype was seen ten or more times. The rearrangement joins TRBV29-1 to TRBJ2-7, with 7 bases identical to TRBD2. V trimming: 5 bases; J trimming: 7 bases; junction bases outside the gene matches: 17. This CDR3 has 15 amino acids. Looked up from germline, CDR1 is SQVTM and CDR2 is ANQGSEA. The CDR3 DNA sequence: TGCAGCGTTCCCAAAGGGCCTAGCGGCGCGGGGGAGCAGTACTTC. It specifies CSVPKGPSGAGEQYF.

J is TRBJ1-4 and V is TRBV5-8, with D unclear. The length of the CDR3 is 15 residues. From germline, CDR1 is SGHTS and CDR2 YDEGEE. Trimming removed 3 bases from V and 0 bases from J, with 9 bases in between. The CDR3 DNA reads as TGTGCCAGCAGCTCCCTCCAGGCAACTAATGAAAAACTGTTTTTT. Protein product: CASSSLQATNEKLFF. The full variable domain, in which reference TRBV5-8 and TRBJ1-4 provide the parts outside the CDR3, is EAGVTQSPTHLIKTRGQQATLRCSPISGHTSVYWYQQALGLGLQFLLWYDEGEERNRGNFPPRFSGRQFPNYSSELNVNALELEDSALYLCASSSLQATNEKLFFGSGTQLSVL.